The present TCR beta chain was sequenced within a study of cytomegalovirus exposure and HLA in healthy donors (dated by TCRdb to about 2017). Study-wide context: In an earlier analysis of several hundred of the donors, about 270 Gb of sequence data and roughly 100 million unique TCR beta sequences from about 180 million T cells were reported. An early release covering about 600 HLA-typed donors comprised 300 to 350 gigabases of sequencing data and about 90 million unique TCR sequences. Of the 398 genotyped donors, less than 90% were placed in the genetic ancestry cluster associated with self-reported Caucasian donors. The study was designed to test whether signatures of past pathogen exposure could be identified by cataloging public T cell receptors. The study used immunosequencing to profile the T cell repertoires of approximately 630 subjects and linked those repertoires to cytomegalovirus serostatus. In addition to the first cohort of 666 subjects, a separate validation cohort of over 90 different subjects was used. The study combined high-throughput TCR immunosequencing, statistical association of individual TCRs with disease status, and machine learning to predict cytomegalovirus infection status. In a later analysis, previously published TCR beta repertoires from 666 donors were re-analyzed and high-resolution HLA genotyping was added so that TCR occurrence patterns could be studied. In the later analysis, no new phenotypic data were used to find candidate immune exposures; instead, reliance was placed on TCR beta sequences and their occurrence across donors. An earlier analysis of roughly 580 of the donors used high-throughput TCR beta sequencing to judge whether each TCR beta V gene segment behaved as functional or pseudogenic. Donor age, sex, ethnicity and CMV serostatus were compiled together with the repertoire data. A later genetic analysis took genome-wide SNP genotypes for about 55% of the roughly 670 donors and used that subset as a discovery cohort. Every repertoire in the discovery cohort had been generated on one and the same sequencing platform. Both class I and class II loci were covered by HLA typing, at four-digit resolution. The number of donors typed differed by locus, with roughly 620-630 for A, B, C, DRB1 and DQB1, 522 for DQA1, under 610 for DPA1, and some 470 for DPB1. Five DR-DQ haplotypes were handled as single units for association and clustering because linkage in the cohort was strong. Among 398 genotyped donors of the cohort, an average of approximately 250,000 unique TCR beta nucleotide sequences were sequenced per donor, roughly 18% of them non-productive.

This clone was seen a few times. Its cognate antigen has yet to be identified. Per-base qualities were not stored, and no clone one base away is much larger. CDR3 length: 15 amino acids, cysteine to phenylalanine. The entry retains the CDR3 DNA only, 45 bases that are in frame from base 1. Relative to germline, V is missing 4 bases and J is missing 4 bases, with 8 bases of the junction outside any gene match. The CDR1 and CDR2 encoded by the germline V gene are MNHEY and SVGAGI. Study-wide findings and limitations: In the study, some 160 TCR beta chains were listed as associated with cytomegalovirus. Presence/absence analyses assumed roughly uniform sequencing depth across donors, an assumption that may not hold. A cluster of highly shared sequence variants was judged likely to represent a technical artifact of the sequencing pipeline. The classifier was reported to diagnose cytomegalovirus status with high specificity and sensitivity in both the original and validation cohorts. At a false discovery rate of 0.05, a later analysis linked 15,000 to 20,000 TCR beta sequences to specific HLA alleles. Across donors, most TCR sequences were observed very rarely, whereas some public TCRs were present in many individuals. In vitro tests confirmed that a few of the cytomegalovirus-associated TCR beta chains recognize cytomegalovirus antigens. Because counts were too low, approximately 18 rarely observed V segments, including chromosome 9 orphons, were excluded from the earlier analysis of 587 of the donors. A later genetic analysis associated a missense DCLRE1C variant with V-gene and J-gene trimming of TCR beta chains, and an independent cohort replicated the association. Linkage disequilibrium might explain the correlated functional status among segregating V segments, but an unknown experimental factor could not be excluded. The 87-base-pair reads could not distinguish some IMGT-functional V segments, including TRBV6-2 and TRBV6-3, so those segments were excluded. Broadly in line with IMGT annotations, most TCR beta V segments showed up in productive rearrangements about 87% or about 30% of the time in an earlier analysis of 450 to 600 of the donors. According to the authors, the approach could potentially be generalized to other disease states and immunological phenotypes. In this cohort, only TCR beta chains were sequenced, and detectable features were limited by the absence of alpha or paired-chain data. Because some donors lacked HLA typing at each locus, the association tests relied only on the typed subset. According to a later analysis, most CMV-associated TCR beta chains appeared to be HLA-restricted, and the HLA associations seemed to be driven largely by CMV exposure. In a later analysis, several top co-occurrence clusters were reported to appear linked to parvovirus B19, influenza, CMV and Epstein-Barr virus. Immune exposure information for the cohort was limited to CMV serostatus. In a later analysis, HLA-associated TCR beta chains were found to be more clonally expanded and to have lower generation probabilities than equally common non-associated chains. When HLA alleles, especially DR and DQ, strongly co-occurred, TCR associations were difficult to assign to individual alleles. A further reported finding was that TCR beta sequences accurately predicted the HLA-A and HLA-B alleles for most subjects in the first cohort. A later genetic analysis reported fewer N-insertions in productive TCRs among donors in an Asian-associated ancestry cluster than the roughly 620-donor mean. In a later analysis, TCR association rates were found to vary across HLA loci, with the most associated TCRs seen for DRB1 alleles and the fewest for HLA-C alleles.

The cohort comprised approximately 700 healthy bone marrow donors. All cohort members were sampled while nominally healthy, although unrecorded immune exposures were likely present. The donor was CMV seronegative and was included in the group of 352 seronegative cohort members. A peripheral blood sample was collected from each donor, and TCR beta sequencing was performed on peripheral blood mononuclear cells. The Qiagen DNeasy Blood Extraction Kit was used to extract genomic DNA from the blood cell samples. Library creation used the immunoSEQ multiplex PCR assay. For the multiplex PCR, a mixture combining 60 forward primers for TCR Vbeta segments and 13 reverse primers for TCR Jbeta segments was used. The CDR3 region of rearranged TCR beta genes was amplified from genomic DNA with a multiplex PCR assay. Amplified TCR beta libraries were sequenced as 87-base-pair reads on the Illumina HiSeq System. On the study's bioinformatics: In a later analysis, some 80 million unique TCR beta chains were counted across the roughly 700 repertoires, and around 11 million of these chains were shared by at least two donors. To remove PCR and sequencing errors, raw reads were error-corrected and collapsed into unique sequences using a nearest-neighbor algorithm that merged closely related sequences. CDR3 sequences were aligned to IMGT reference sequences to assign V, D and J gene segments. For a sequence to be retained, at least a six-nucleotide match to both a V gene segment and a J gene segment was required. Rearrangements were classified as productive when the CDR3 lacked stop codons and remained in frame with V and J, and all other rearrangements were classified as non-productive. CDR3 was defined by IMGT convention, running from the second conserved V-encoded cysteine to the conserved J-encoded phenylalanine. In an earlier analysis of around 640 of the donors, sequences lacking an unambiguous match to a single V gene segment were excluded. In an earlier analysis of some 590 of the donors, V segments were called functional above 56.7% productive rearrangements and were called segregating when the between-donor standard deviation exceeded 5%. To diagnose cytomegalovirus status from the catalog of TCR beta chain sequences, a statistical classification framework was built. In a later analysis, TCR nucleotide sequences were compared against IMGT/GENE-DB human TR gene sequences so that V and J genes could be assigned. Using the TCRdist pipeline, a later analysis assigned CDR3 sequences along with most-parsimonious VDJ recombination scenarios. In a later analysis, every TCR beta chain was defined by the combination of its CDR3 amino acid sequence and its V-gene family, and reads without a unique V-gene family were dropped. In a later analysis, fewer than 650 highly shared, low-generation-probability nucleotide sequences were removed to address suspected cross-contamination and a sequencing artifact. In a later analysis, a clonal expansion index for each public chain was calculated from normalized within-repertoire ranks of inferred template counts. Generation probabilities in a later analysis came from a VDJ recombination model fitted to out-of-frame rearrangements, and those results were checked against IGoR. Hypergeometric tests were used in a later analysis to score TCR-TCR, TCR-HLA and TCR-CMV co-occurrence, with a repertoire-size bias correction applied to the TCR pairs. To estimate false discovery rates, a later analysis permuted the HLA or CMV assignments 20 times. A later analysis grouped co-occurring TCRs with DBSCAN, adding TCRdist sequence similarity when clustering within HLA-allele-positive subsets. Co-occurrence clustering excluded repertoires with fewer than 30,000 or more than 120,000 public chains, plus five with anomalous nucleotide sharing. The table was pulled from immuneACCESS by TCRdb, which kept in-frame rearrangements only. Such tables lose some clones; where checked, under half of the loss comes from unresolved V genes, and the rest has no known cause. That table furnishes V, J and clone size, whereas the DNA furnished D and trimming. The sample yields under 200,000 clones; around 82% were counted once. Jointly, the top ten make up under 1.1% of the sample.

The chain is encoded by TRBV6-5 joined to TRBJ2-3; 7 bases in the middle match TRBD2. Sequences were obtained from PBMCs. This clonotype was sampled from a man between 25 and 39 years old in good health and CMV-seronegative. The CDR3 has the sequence CASSSSGGSADTQYF. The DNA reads TGTGCCAGCAGTTCGTCGGGGGGATCAGCAGATACGCAGTATTTT.